The clone carrying this T cell receptor (beta chain) was recorded once. The antigen remains undetermined. With 1 base removed from V and 0 bases from J, the gap between germline ends came to 15 bases. The V gene's germline CDR1 is SGHTA and CDR2 FQGNSA. The CDR3 spans 17 residues. After around 10 days in culture, the CD4+ T cells were isolated. The vaccine given was either BNT162b2 or mRNA-1273, in two doses. These data belong to a study of vaccination effects on CD4 cells after COVID-19. TCRdb's table, derived via immunoSEQ multiplex PCR, lists solely in-frame clones and lacks some. Here the sample spans tens of thousands of clones, around 70% being singletons.

The chain carries TRBV7-2 and TRBJ1-2; perhaps TRBD1 as D (5 bases). The receptor comes from a human donor who received a COVID-19 vaccine. Material: CD4+ T cells from PBMCs cultured without peptide, obtained after COVID-19 vaccination. CDR3 region: CASSLGGGTDSNYGYTF. In DNA, the CDR3 is TGTGCCAGCAGCTTAGGAGGCGGGACGGATTCTAACTATGGCTACACCTTC.